These T cell receptor beta chains were read from a single sample in a study of T cell responses to AZD1222 COVID-19 vaccine. Only in-frame clones appear in the TCRdb table, and some are missing; sequencing was by immunoSEQ multiplex PCR. Here the sample spans 60,000 to 95,000 clones, around 86% being singletons. Sequenced here: peripheral blood, sampled 28 days after the second AZD1222 dose. These receptors all come from an adult who received the AZD1222 COVID-19 vaccine. The CDR3 runs from the conserved cysteine through the conserved F or W. D genes are given only for firm matches.

V gene: TRBV9
D gene: NA
J gene: TRBJ1-1
CDR3 DNA: TGTGCCAGCACGGGCTATACGGGACAGAACACTGAAGCTTTCTTT
CDR3 protein: CASTGYTGQNTEAFF

V gene: TRBV6-5
D gene: TRBD1
J gene: TRBJ1-2
CDR3 DNA: TGTGCCAGCAGAGGTACAGGGGGCGTCGACTATGGCTACACCTTC
CDR3 protein: CASRGTGGVDYGYTF

V gene: TRBV27
D gene: NA
J gene: TRBJ1-1
CDR3 DNA: TGTGCCAAGCCCCCGGGCTTGAACACTGAAGCTTTCTTT
CDR3 protein: CAKPPGLNTEAFF

V gene: TRBV7-8
D gene: NA
J gene: TRBJ1-1
CDR3 DNA: TGTGCCAGCGCGCCAATAACAGTGAGCACTGAAGCTTTCTTT
CDR3 protein: CASAPITVSTEAFF

V gene: TRBV7-9
D gene: TRBD1
J gene: TRBJ1-4
CDR3 DNA: TGTGCCAGCAGCCCCGGGACAGCTATTAATGAAAAACTGTTTTTT
CDR3 protein: CASSPGTAINEKLFF

V gene: TRBV3-1/TRBV3-2
D gene: TRBD2
J gene: TRBJ2-1
CDR3 DNA: TGTGCCAGCAGCCGCATCCTAGCGGGGGGTAACAATGAGCAGTTCTTC
CDR3 protein: CASSRILAGGNNEQFF

V gene: TRBV3-1/TRBV3-2
D gene: NA
J gene: TRBJ1-2
CDR3 DNA: TGTGCCAGCAGCCTCAATACACCTAACTATGGCTACACCTTC
CDR3 protein: CASSLNTPNYGYTF

V gene: TRBV28
D gene: TRBD1
J gene: TRBJ1-1
CDR3 DNA: TGTGCCAGCCCGGGACAGGGACCCGATATGAACACTGAAGCTTTCTTT
CDR3 protein: CASPGQGPDMNTEAFF

V gene: TRBV28
D gene: NA
J gene: TRBJ1-1
CDR3 DNA: TGTGCCAGCCTTGGAACGGGCCCTACCGGTGCTTTCTTT
CDR3 protein: CASLGTGPTGAFF

V gene: TRBV30
D gene: NA
J gene: TRBJ1-3
CDR3 DNA: TGTGCCTGGAGTGTAACTGGGTTCTCTGGAAACACCATATATTTT
CDR3 protein: CAWSVTGFSGNTIYF

V gene: TRBV23-1
D gene: NA
J gene: TRBJ1-5
CDR3 DNA: TGCGCCAGCAGTCAATCGGTAGGAGGGCCAAATCAGCCCCAGCATTTT
CDR3 protein: CASSQSVGGPNQPQHF

V gene: TRBV10-3
D gene: NA
J gene: TRBJ2-1
CDR3 DNA: TGTGCCACCTACACCGGGACGGTCTACAATGAGCAGTTCTTC
CDR3 protein: CATYTGTVYNEQFF

V gene: TRBV28
D gene: NA
J gene: TRBJ1-5
CDR3 DNA: TGTGCCAGCAGTTTACGGGACGGTCAGCCCCAGCATTTT
CDR3 protein: CASSLRDGQPQHF

V gene: TRBV7-9
D gene: NA
J gene: TRBJ2-2
CDR3 DNA: TGTGCCAGCAGCTTAGCCGAAGTCACCGGGGAGCTGTTTTTT
CDR3 protein: CASSLAEVTGELFF

V gene: TRBV6-6
D gene: TRBD2
J gene: TRBJ2-1
CDR3 DNA: TGTGCCAGCAGTCCTAGGACTAGCGGCCCCAGCTCCTACAATGAGCAGTTCTTC
CDR3 protein: CASSPRTSGPSSYNEQFF

V gene: TRBV5-6
D gene: NA
J gene: TRBJ2-2
CDR3 DNA: TGTGCCAGCAGCTTTCAACAGGGTGGCTGGGACGGGGAGCTGTTTTTT
CDR3 protein: CASSFQQGGWDGELFF

V gene: TRBV9
D gene: NA
J gene: TRBJ1-2
CDR3 DNA: TGTGCCAGCCCGGTGGGCTATGGCTACACCTTC
CDR3 protein: CASPVGYGYTF